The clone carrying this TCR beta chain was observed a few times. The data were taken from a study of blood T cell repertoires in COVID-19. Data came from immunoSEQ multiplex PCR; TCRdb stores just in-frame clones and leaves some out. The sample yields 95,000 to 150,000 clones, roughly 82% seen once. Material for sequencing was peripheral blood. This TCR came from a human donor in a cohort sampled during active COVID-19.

CDR3 nucleotide sequence: TGTGCCAGCACCGGGGTGGGCAATCAGCCCCAGCATTTT. It is translated as CASTGVGNQPQHF. The chain combines TRBV6-6 with TRBJ1-5; D ambiguous. Trimming pared 7 bases from V and 2 bases from J, leaving 9 bases between. The CDR3 is made up of 13 amino acids. CDR1 and CDR2 from the germline V gene are MNHNY and SVGAGI (reference sequence).